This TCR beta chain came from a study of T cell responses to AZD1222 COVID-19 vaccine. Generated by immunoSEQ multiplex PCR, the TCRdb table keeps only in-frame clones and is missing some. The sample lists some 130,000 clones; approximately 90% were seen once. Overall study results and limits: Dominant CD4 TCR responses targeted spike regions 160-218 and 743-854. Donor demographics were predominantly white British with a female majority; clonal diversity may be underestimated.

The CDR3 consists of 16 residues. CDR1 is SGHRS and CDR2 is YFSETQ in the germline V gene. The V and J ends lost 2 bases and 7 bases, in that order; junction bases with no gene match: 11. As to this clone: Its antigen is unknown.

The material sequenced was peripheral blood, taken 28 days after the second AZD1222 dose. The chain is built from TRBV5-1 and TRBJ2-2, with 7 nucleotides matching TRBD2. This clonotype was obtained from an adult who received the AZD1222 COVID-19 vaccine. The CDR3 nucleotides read TGCGCCAGCAGCTTTTCCCCCACCGGGAGGAACGGGGAGCTGTTTTTT. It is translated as CASSFSPTGRNGELFF.